The 25 T cell receptor beta chains below come from one sample, sequenced in a study of cytomegalovirus exposure and HLA in healthy donors. Both 60 Vbeta primers and 13 Jbeta primers went into the PCR. Here immunoSEQ multiplex PCR was the method, and the copy in TCRdb shows in-frame clones only, minus some. The table includes 160,000 or so clones, approximately 79% detected once. The sample comprised PBMCs. Source of these receptors: a man in his 60s in good health and CMV-seronegative.

The chain has TRBV7-9 and TRBJ1-1; a weak D match, TRBD1 (5 bases). V was shortened by 1 base and J by 7 bases, with 16 bases between the two germline ends. There are 15 residues in the CDR3. Germline V gene data show CDR1 as SEHNR and CDR2 as FQNEAQ (reference sequence). The CDR3 sequence is CASSLGGTVRGEAFF. The CDR3 nucleotides read TGTGCCAGCAGCTTAGGCGGGACGGTGAGAGGTGAAGCTTTCTTT.

V and J are TRBV2 and TRBJ1-1; 7 bases fit TRBD1. CDR3 size: 13 residues. The V gene's germline CDR1 is SNHLY and CDR2 FYNNEI. Unmatched junction bases numbered 6, after V lost 6 bases and J lost 5 bases. CDR3 in amino acids: CASRLTGVTEAFF. The DNA of the CDR3 is TGTGCCAGCAGGCTAACAGGGGTTACTGAAGCTTTCTTT.

This chain joins TRBV29-1 and TRBJ1-2; no reliable D call. With 6 bases removed from V and 7 bases from J, the gap between germline ends came to 21 bases. The length of the CDR3 is 14 residues. Germline V gives CDR1 SQVTM, CDR2 ANQGSEA. CDR3 region: CSVPGDTKFFGYTF. CDR3 in DNA: TGCAGCGTCCCAGGCGACACCAAGTTTTTTGGCTACACCTTC.

The genes are TRBV19 and TRBJ2-7; no clear D. The V end lost 6 bases, the J end lost 2 bases, and 5 bases lay between the germline ends. CDR3 size: 11 residues. Looked up from germline, CDR1 is LNHDA and CDR2 is SQIVND (reference sequence). The CDR3 DNA follows: TGTGCCAGTAGAAACACCTACGAGCAGTACTTC. It translates to CASRNTYEQYF. The full variable domain, its missing parts supplied by reference TRBV19 and TRBJ2-7, is DGGITQSPKYLFRKEGQNVTLSCEQNLNHDAMYWYRQDPGQGLRLIYYSQIVNDFQKGDIAEGYSVSREKKESFPLTVTSAQKNPTAFYLCASRNTYEQYFGPGTRLTVT.

The chain uses TRBV6-5 and TRBJ1-1; D unresolved. Per the germline V gene, CDR1 is MNHEY and CDR2 is SVGAGI. V was trimmed by 5 bases and J by 6 bases, leaving 7 bases between them. This CDR3 region has 11 residues. The CDR3, as DNA: TGTGCCAGCAGTCGCCTATCTGAAGCTTTCTTT. Translation gives CASSRLSEAFF.

The chain uses TRBV10-3 and TRBJ2-5, with 9 bases fitting TRBD1. The CDR3 has 14 amino acids. J gave up 2 bases and V 6 bases, and 4 bases lay outside the gene matches. In germline, CDR1 is ENHRY, CDR2 SYGVKD. The CDR3 sequence: CAIRGQGSQETQYF. The CDR3 region has the DNA TGTGCCATCAGGGGACAGGGCTCACAAGAGACCCAGTACTTC.

This clone occurred many times. Other DNA variants within this sample encode the same CDR3. The V gene is TRBV4-1, the J gene TRBJ1-4; D uncertain. The CDR3 totals 12 residues. Looked up from germline, CDR1 is MGHRA and CDR2 is YSYEKL. V was pared by 3 bases and J by 6 bases, with 5 bases between. The CDR3 DNA sequence: TGCGCCAGCAGCCACCCGTATGAAAAACTGTTTTTT. Its protein product is CASSHPYEKLFF.

This clone was observed a handful of times. The chain employs TRBV28 and TRBJ1-2; TRBD1 is a possible D gene (5 bases). This CDR3 has 17 amino acids. The germline gives CDR1 MDHEN, CDR2 SYDVKM. The ends were cut back, 1 base at V and 8 bases at J, with 23 bases in the middle. The CDR3 here is CASSLSVSGSRAGGYTF. The CDR3 region has the DNA TGTGCCAGCAGTTTATCCGTTTCCGGCAGCCGAGCAGGGGGCTACACCTTC.

This clone was detected a few times. The chain joins TRBV7-2 to TRBJ1-3, with TRBD1 matching over 7 bases. After removal of 6 bases from V and 1 base from J, the junction contained 3 bases not matched to a gene. The CDR3 extends over 14 amino acids. Per the germline V gene, CDR1 is SGHTA and CDR2 is FQGNSA. The CDR3 region is CASRRQGSGNTIYF. CDR3 sequence (DNA): TGTGCCAGCAGGCGACAGGGTTCTGGAAACACCATATATTTT.

This clone was seen just once. The CDR3 region has the DNA TGTGCCAGCAGCGACTACAGGGGTCCCGCCCGTAATGAAAAACTGTTTTTT. It codes for CASSDYRGPARNEKLFF. V is TRBV11-2 and J is TRBJ1-4, with TRBD1 identical over 7 bases. With V trimmed by 5 bases and J by 4 bases, 13 bases remained unmatched. From germline, CDR1 is SGHAT and CDR2 FQNNGV. The CDR3 runs 17 residues.

This clone was counted a single time. The V call is TRBV6-4, the J call TRBJ2-2, with 7 bases lining up with TRBD1. The length of the CDR3 is 16 residues. Germline lookup yields CDR1 MRHNA and CDR2 SNTAGT. Losses at the gene ends were 6 bases for V and 1 base for J; bases not matched to a gene: 8. This CDR3 reads CASSAQGDVNTGELFF. The CDR3 DNA reads as TGTGCCAGCAGCGCCCAGGGGGACGTGAACACCGGGGAGCTGTTTTTT.

This clone has a single count. The rearrangement uses TRBV10-2 and TRBJ2-7; 7 positions agree with TRBD1. Germline CDR1 and CDR2: WSHSY and SAAADI. V dropped 6 bases and J dropped 3; count of bases not matched to a gene: 5. The CDR3 loop spans 13 amino acids. The CDR3 coding sequence is TGCGCCAGCAGACCGGGACAGTACTACGAGCAGTACTTC. Protein: CASRPGQYYEQYF.

V usage is TRBV28 and J usage is TRBJ1-2; TRBD1 is a possible D gene (6 bases). CDR3 length: 14 residues. Per germline, CDR1 MDHEN and CDR2 SYDVKM. V was pared by 5 bases and J by 2 bases, with 12 bases between. CDR3 region: CASSRGGTNYGYTF. CDR3 bases: TGTGCCAGCAGTAGAGGGGGAACAAACTATGGCTACACCTTC.

This chain links TRBV6-1 with TRBJ2-1; D unresolved. The CDR3 length is 15 residues. Germline values: CDR1 MNHNS, CDR2 SASEGT. V lost 6 bases to trimming and J lost 9 bases, with 21 bases between them. CDR3 protein: CASRAFMGTNSEQFF. The DNA for the CDR3 is TGTGCCAGCAGGGCCTTTATGGGTACGAACAGTGAGCAGTTCTTC.

V is TRBV6-6 and J is TRBJ1-5; 7 nucleotides line up with TRBD1. Germline V gene lookup returns CDR1 MNHNY and CDR2 SVGAGI (reference sequence). The CDR3 runs 15 residues. Trimming took 4 bases from V and 2 from J; bases not matched to a gene: 5. The CDR3 DNA follows: TGTGCCAGCAGTTTTGAGGGGGCAGGCAATCAGCCCCAGCATTTT. Encoded protein: CASSFEGAGNQPQHF.

The gene calls are TRBV2 and TRBJ1-6; D gene unclear. This CDR3 contains 15 residues. V was pared by 4 bases and J by 8 bases, with 15 bases between. Germline V gene lookup returns CDR1 SNHLY and CDR2 FYNNEI. CDR3 in DNA: TGTGCCAGCAGTGTTTCCCGACTATTGGATTCACCCCTCCACTTT. As protein: CASSVSRLLDSPLHF.

The chain combines TRBV4-1 with TRBJ2-1; 8 positions match TRBD2. The ends lost 1 base at V and 6 bases at J; junction bases unmatched: 2. CDR1 and CDR2 from the germline V gene are MGHRA and YSYEKL. The length of the CDR3 is 14 residues. The chain's CDR3 is CASSQGTSINEQFF. CDR3 coding DNA: TGCGCCAGCAGCCAAGGGACTAGCATCAATGAGCAGTTCTTC.

The gene calls are TRBV7-3 and TRBJ2-3; possibly TRBD2 for D (5 bases). The CDR3 consists of 14 residues. Per the germline V gene, CDR1 is SGHTA and CDR2 is FQGTGA. V lost 3 bases to trimming and J lost 5 bases, with 12 bases between them. CDR3 protein: CASSFRGREDTQYF. The CDR3 region has the DNA TGTGCCAGCAGCTTCCGGGGTCGAGAAGATACGCAGTATTTT.

The chain has TRBV27 and TRBJ2-5; TRBD2 might be the D (6 bases). This CDR3 comprises 16 residues. Germline CDR1 reads MNHEY; CDR2 reads SMNVEV (reference sequence). V lost 11 bases and J lost 1, with 23 bases in between. The CDR3 region is CAPFPSGPIPQETQYF. The CDR3 DNA reads TGTGCCCCCTTCCCCAGCGGGCCCATACCCCAAGAGACCCAGTACTTC.

This clone was detected only once. Other nucleotide sequences in the sample specify the same CDR3. The chain links TRBV2 to TRBJ2-7; TRBD1 aligns across 12 bases. V shed 1 base, J shed 6 bases, and the junction held 7 bases outside the gene matches. Germline V CDR1 and CDR2: SNHLY, FYNNEI. The CDR3 has 16 residues. This chain's CDR3 is CASSEGQGQGAGEQYF. CDR3 in DNA: TGTGCCAGCAGTGAAGGGCAGGGACAGGGGGCGGGCGAGCAGTACTTC.

The V call is TRBV11-2, the J call TRBJ2-3; 12 nucleotides align to TRBD2. Germline CDR1 is SGHAT and CDR2 is FQNNGV. Losses at the gene ends were 4 bases for V and 4 bases for J; bases not matched to a gene: 6. The CDR3 sequence is 16 residues long. The CDR3 is CASSSRLAGVSDTQYF. The CDR3 nucleotides are TGTGCCAGCAGCTCAAGACTAGCGGGAGTGTCAGATACGCAGTATTTT.

The V call is TRBV7-3, the J call TRBJ2-3, with a weak D call TRBD2 (6 bases). V shed 1 base and J shed 5 bases, with 10 bases lying between them. CDR1 is SGHTA, CDR2 FQGTGA, per germline. CDR3 length: 14 residues. In nucleotides, the CDR3 is TGTGCCAGCAGCTTAAACGGGGGTAAAGATACGCAGTATTTT. Its protein is CASSLNGGKDTQYF. The full variable domain, with the rest looked up from reference TRBV7-3 and TRBJ2-3, is GAGVSQTPSNKVTEKGKYVELRCDPISGHTALYWYRQSLGQGPEFLIYFQGTGAADDSGLPNDRFFAVRPEGSVSTLKIQRTERGDSAVYLCASSLNGGKDTQYFGPGTRLTVL.

This chain joins TRBV6-5 and TRBJ2-2; D is unresolved. Trimming pared 2 bases from V and 8 bases from J, leaving 6 bases between. This CDR3 has 12 amino acids. Germline CDR1 is MNHEY and CDR2 is SVGAGI. CDR3 protein: CASSYLSGELFF. DNA of the CDR3: TGTGCCAGCAGTTACCTCTCGGGGGAGCTGTTTTTT.

The chain links TRBV6-4 to TRBJ2-6; no clear D gene. The germline V and J ends were trimmed by 8 bases and 0 bases, with 8 bases remaining between them. The CDR3 covers 14 residues. CDR1 and CDR2 from the germline V gene are MRHNA and SNTAGT. The CDR3 loop reads CASLKFSGANVLTF. DNA of the CDR3: TGTGCCAGCCTAAAATTCTCTGGGGCCAACGTCCTGACTTTC.

This clone was found once. V and J are TRBV27 and TRBJ2-2, with D perhaps matching TRBD1 (6 bases). Trimming pared 3 bases from V and 6 bases from J, leaving 11 bases between. CDR3 length: 14 residues. The germline V gene has CDR1 MNHEY and CDR2 SMNVEV (reference sequence). The CDR3 region has the DNA TGTGCCAGCAGTTTCGCAGGGGCCCCCGGGGAGCTGTTTTTT. Amino acids: CASSFAGAPGELFF.